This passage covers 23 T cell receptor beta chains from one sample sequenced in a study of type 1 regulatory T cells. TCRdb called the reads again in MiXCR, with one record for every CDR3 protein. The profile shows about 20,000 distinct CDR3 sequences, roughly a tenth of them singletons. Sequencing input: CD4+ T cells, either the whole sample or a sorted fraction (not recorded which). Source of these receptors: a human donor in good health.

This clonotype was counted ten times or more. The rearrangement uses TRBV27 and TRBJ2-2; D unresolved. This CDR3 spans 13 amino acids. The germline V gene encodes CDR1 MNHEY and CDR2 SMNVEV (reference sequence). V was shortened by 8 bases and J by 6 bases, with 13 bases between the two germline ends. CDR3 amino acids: CASYASAPGELFF. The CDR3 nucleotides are TGTGCCAGCTACGCTTCGGCCCCCGGGGAGCTGTTTTTT.

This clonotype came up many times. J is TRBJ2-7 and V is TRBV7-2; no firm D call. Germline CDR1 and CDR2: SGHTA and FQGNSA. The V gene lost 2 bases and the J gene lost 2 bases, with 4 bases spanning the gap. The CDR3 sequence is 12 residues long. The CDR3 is CASSLIPYEQYF. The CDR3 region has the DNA TGTGCCAGCAGCTTAATACCCTACGAGCAGTACTTC. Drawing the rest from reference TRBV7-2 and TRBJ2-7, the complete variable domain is GAGVSQSPSNKVTEKGKDVELRCDPISGHTALYWYRQSLGQGLEFLIYFQGNSAPDKSGLPSDRFSAERTGGSVSTLTIQRTQQEDSAVYLCASSLIPYEQYFGPGTRLTVT.

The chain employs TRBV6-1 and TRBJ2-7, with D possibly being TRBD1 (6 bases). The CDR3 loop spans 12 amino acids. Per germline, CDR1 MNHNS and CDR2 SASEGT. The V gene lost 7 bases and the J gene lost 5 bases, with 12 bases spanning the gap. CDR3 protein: CASNRVGNEQYF. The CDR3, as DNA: TGTGCCAGCAACAGGGTAGGGAACGAGCAGTACTTC.

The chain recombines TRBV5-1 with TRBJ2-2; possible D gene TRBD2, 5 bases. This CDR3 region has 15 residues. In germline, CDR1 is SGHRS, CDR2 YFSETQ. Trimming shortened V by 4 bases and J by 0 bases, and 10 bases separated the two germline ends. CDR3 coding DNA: TGCGCCAGCAGCGAGCGGTTCGCGAACACCGGGGAGCTGTTTTTT. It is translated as CASSERFANTGELFF. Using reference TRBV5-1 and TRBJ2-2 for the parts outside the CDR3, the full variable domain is KAGVTQTPRYLIKTRGQQVTLSCSPISGHRSVSWYQQTPGQGLQFLFEYFSETQRNKGNFPGRFSGRQFSNSRSEMNVSTLELGDSALYLCASSERFANTGELFFGEGSRLTVL.

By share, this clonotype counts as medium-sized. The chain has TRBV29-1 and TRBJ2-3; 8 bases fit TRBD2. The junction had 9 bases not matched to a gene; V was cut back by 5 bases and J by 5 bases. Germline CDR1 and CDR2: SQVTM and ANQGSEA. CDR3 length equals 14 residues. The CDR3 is CSVSSVGRGDTQYF. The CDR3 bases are TGCAGCGTTTCGTCAGTCGGGAGGGGAGATACGCAGTATTTT.

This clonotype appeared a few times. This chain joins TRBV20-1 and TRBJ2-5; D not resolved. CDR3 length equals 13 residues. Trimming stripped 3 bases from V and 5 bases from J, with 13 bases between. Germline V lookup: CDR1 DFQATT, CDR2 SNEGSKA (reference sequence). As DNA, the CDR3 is TGCAGTGCTAGGCATAGTAAGTCGGAGACCCAGTACTTC. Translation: CSARHSKSETQYF.

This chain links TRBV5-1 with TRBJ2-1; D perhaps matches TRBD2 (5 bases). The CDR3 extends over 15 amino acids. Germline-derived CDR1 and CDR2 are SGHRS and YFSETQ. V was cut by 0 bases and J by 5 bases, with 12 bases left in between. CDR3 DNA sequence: TGCGCCAGCAGCTTGGTGTCTAGCATGGACAATGAGCAGTTCTTC. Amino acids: CASSLVSSMDNEQFF.

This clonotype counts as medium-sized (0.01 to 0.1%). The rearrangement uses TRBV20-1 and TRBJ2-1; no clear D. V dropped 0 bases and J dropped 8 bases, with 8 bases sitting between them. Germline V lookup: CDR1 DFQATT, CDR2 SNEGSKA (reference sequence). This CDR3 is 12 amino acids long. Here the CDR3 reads CSAREVIHEQFF. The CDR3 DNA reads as TGCAGTGCTAGAGAAGTAATCCATGAGCAGTTCTTC.

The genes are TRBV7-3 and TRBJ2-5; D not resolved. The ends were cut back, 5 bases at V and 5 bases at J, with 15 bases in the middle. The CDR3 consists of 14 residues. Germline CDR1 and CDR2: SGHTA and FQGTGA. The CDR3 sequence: CASSPTNRMETQYF. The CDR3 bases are TGTGCCAGCAGCCCCACTAATCGGATGGAGACCCAGTACTTC. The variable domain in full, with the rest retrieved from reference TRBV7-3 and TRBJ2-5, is GAGVSQTPSNKVTEKGKYVELRCDPISGHTALYWYRQSLGQGPEFLIYFQGTGAADDSGLPNDRFFAVRPEGSVSTLKIQRTERGDSAVYLCASSPTNRMETQYFGPGTRLLVL.

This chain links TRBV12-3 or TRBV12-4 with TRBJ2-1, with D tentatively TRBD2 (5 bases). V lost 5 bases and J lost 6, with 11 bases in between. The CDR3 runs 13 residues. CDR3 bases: TGTGCCAGCAGTCTGGACTTGCCCAATGAGCAGTTCTTC. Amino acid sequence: CASSLDLPNEQFF.

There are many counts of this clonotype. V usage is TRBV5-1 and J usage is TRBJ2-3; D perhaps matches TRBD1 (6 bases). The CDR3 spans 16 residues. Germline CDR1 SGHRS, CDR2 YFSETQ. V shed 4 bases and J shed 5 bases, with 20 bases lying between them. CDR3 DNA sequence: TGCGCCAGCAGCGGATGGGACATCTTAACCCTAGATACGCAGTATTTT. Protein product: CASSGWDILTLDTQYF.

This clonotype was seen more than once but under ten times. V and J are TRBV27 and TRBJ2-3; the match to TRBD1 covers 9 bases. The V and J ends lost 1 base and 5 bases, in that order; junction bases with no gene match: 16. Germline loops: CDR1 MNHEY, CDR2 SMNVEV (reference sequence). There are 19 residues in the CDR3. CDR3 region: CASSLYGTGPSNFLDTQYF. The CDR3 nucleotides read TGTGCCAGCAGTTTATATGGGACAGGGCCCTCAAATTTTTTAGATACGCAGTATTTT.

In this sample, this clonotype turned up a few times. The CDR3 here is CSARGVGGTQYF. The CDR3 nucleotides read TGCAGTGCTAGAGGGGTTGGGGGGACCCAGTACTTC. This chain uses TRBV20-1 with TRBJ2-5; D tentatively fits TRBD1 or TRBD2 (5 bases each). V shed 1 base and J shed 7 bases, with 10 bases lying between them. Per germline, CDR1 DFQATT and CDR2 SNEGSKA (reference sequence). The CDR3 spans 12 residues.

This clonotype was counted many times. The CDR3 loop reads CSARISLAANYNEQFF. The CDR3 DNA reads TGCAGTGCACGCATTTCGCTAGCGGCCAACTACAATGAGCAGTTCTTC. V gene TRBV20-1 combines with J gene TRBJ2-1, with 7 bases that match TRBD2. The CDR3 spans 16 residues. V was clipped by 6 bases and J by 3 bases; unmatched bases: 14. Germline CDR1 and CDR2: DFQATT and SNEGSKA (reference sequence).

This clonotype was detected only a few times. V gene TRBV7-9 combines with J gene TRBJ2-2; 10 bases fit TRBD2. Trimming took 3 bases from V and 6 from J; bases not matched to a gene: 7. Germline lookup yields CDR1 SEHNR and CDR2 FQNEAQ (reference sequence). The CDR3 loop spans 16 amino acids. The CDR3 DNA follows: TGTGCCAGCAGCTTGTGGGCTAGCGGGAGTTCCGGGGAGCTGTTTTTT. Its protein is CASSLWASGSSGELFF. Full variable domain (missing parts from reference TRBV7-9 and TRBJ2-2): DTGVSQNPRHKITKRGQNVTFRCDPISEHNRLYWYRQTLGQGPEFLTYFQNEAQLEKSRLLSDRFSAERPKGSFSTLEIQRTEQGDSAMYLCASSLWASGSSGELFFGEGSRLTVL.

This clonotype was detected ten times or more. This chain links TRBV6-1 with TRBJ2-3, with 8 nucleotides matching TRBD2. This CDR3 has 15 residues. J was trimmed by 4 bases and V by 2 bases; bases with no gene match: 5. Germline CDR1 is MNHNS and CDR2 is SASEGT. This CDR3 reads CASSERLAGPDTQYF. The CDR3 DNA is TGTGCCAGCAGTGAACGGCTAGCGGGCCCAGATACGCAGTATTTT.

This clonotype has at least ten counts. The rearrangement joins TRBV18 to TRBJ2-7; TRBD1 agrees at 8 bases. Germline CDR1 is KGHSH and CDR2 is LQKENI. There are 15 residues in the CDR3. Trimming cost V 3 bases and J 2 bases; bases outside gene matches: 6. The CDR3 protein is CASSPGQANTYEQYF. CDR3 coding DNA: TGTGCCAGCTCACCGGGACAGGCGAACACCTACGAGCAGTACTTC.

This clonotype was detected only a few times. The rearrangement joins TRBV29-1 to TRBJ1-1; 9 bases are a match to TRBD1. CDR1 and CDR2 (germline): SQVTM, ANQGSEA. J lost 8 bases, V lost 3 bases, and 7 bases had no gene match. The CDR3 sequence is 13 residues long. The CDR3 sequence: CSVEGTGPWEAFF. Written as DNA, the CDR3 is TGCAGCGTTGAGGGGACAGGGCCCTGGGAAGCTTTCTTT.

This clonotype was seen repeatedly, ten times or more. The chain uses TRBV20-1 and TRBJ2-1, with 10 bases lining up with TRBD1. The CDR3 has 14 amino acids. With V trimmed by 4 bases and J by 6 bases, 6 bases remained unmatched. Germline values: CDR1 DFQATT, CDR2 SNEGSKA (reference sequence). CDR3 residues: CSANRQGAGNEQFF. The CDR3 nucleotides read TGCAGTGCTAACCGACAGGGGGCGGGCAATGAGCAGTTCTTC.

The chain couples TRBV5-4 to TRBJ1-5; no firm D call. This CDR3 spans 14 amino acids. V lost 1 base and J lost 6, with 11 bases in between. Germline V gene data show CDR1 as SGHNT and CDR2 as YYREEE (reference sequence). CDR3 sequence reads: CASSLPGVGQPQHF. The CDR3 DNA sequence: TGTGCCAGCAGCTTGCCGGGTGTAGGTCAGCCCCAGCATTTT.

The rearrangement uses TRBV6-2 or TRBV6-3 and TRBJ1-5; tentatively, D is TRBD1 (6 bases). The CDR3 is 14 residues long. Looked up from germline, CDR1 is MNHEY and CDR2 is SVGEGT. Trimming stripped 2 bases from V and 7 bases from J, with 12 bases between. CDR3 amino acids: CASSYPGGGQPQHF. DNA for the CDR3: TGTGCCAGCAGTTACCCCGGTGGGGGCCAGCCCCAGCATTTT.

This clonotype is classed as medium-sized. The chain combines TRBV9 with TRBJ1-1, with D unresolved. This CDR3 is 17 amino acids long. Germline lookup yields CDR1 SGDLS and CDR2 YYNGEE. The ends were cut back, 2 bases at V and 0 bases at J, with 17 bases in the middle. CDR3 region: CASSVLKGIGLNTEAFF. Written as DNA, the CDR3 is TGTGCCAGCAGCGTGTTAAAGGGAATCGGGTTGAACACTGAAGCTTTCTTT.

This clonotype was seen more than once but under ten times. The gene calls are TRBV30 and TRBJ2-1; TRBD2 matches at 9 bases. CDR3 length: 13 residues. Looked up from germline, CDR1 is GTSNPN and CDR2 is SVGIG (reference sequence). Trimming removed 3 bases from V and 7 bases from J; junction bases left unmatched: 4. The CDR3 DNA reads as TGTGCCTGGAGAGCGGGGGGTGGGAATGAGCAGTTCTTC. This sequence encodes CAWRAGGGNEQFF.